At least ten counts were recorded for the clone carrying this T cell receptor (beta chain). Its target is unknown. The data belong to a study of cytotoxic CD8 clonotypes in ibrutinib-treated CLL. Libraries of TCR beta were made from approximately 2 micrograms of genomic DNA that came from cryopreserved PBMCs. CDR1 SNHLY and CDR2 FYNNEI come from the germline V gene. The CDR3 length is 13 residues. Trimming took 6 bases from V and 4 from J, leaving 9 bases between them. Overall study results and limits: Clonality rose at ibrutinib response, held steady in sustained remission, and fell toward baseline at progression. Exceeding age-matched healthy donors, baseline clonality also tracked the counts of circulating CD8+ T cells.

Profiled with immunoSEQ multiplex PCR; TCRdb holds only in-frame clones, not every one. This sample has tens of thousands of clones, with approximately 60% found just once. V is TRBV2 and J is TRBJ2-2, with D perhaps TRBD1 (6 bases). This sequence originates from a human donor with chronic lymphocytic leukemia. The sequenced sample was PBMCs, obtained after 24 months of ibrutinib treatment. CDR3 amino acids: CASRGAPTGELFF. Here the CDR3 DNA reads TGTGCCAGCAGGGGGGCACCCACCGGGGAGCTGTTTTTT.